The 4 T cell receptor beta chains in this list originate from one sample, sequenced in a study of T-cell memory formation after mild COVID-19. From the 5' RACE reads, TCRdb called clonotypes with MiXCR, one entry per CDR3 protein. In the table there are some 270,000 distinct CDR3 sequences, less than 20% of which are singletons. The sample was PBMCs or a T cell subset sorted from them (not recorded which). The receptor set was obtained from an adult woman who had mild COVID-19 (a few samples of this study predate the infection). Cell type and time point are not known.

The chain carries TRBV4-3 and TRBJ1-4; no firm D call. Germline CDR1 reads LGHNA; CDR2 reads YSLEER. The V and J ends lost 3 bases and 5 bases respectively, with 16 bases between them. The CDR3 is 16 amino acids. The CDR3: CASSHLDSPGNEKLFF. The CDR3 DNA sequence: TGCGCCAGCAGCCATCTCGACTCCCCTGGGAATGAAAAACTGTTTTTT.

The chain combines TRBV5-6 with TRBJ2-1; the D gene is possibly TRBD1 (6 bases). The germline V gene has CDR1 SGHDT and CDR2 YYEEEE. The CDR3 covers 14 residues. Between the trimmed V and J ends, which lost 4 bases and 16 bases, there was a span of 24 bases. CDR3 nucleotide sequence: TGTGCCAGCAGCCCGGGCCCCTTGGTGGGGGCTCCATTCTTC. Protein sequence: CASSPGPLVGAPFF.

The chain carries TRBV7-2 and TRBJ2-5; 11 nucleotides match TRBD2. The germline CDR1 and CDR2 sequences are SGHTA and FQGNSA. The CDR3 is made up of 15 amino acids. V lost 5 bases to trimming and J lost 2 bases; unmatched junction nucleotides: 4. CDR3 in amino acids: CASSQGTSGQETQYF. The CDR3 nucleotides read TGTGCCAGCAGCCAAGGGACTAGCGGACAAGAGACCCAGTACTTC.

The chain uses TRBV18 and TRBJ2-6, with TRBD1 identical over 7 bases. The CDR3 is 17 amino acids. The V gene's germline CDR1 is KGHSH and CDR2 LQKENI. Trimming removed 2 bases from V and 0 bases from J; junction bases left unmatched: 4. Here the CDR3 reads CASSPTGVTSGANVLTF. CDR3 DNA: TGTGCCAGCTCACCAACAGGGGTGACCTCTGGGGCCAACGTCCTGACTTTC.